Given below is one T cell receptor (beta chain) in context. This sample stems from a study of T cells after yellow fever vaccination. The V segment lost 3 bases and the J segment 0 bases; nucleotides outside the gene matches: 5. CDR3 size: 15 residues. Germline V gives CDR1 MGHRA, CDR2 YSYEKL. Using its own MiXCR run on the 5' RACE reads, TCRdb lists one record per CDR3 protein. The sample includes about 320,000 distinct CDR3 sequences, approximately 4% of them seen just once. This chain connects TRBV4-1 to TRBJ2-7; 7 bases match TRBD2. The sequence was obtained from a man between 18 and 35 years old who received the YFV17D yellow fever vaccine. The specimen comprised PBMCs, sampled 15 days after the yellow fever booster vaccination. CDR3 residues: CASSQREGNSYEQYF. Here the CDR3 DNA reads TGCGCCAGCAGCCAGAGGGAGGGGAACTCCTACGAGCAGTACTTC.